Detailed here is one T cell receptor beta chain. This entry belongs to a study of blood T cell repertoires in COVID-19. Study information: Samples taken during acute and convalescent COVID-19 were collected in the United States, Italy and Spain. PBMCs, B-cell-depleted T cells, or T cells were the source of the cDNA or gDNA that made up the material.

Original data processing: From reference gene primer amplification, estimates of nucleated cell counts were derived. The data were produced by immunoSEQ multiplex PCR, yet TCRdb's version contains in-frame clones alone and is incomplete. V and J calls and clone size are those listed in that table; D and trimming were worked out from the DNA. Counted here are 30,000 or so clones, around 89% occurring once; the ten biggest clones make up 5% to 6.5%. V was cut by 1 base and J by 7 bases, with 29 bases left in between. Germline CDR1 is GTSNPN and CDR2 is SVGIG (reference sequence). The CDR3 runs to 19 residues.

Sequencing used peripheral blood. The receptor comes from a human donor in a cohort sampled during active COVID-19. This chain connects TRBV30 to TRBJ2-4; a weak D match, TRBD1 (6 bases). This CDR3 is CAWSDPTADSPMGRNIQYF. As DNA, the CDR3 is TGTGCCTGGAGTGACCCAACCGCGGACAGCCCAATGGGTAGGAACATTCAGTACTTC.